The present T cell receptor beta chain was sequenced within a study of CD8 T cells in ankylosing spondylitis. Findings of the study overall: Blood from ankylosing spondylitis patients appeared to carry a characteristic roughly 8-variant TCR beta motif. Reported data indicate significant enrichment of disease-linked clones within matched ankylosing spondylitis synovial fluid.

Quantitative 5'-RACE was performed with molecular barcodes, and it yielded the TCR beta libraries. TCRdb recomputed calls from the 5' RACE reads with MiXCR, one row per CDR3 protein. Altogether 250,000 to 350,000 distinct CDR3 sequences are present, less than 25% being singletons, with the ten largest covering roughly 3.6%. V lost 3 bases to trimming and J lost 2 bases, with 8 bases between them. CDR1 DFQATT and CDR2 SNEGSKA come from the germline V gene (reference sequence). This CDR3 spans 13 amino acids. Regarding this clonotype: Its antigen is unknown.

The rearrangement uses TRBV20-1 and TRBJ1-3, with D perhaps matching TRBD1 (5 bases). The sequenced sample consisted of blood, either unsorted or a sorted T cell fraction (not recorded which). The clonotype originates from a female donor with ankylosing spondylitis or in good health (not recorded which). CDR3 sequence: CSARDMAGNTIYF. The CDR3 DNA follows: TGCAGTGCTAGGGACATGGCTGGAAACACCATATATTTT.